A single T cell receptor beta chain is shown here with its context. This specimen belongs to a study of T cell changes during pregnancy in multiple sclerosis. The repertoire was sequenced with immunoSEQ multiplex PCR; TCRdb's copy has only in-frame clones and lacks some. This sample has 100,000 or so clones, with 85% to 95% found just once. The sequenced sample was peripheral blood, obtained in the second trimester of pregnancy. The sequence was obtained from a female donor with multiple sclerosis, enrolled in a pregnancy study.

The CDR3 loop reads CASRTGWGGYTF. CDR3 nucleotide sequence: TGTGCCAGCAGAACAGGGTGGGGGGGCTACACCTTC. The chain has TRBV25-1 and TRBJ1-2; possibly TRBD1 for D (6 bases). The ends were cut back, 6 bases at V and 8 bases at J, with 13 bases in the middle. CDR3 length equals 12 residues. Looked up from germline, CDR1 is MGHDK and CDR2 is SYGVNS.